This TCR beta chain is from a study of cytomegalovirus exposure and HLA in healthy donors. The PCR ran on 60 Vbeta and 13 Jbeta primers. The table came from immunoSEQ multiplex PCR; TCRdb's copy has only in-frame clones and leaves some out. This table holds approximately 88,000 clones, about 80% found once. Donors were nominally healthy when sampled, though unrecorded immune exposures were likely. This CDR3 is built from 17 residues. Germline assignment: CDR1 MGHRA and CDR2 YSYEKL. The trim removed 2 bases at V and 4 bases at J, leaving 11 bases unmatched. The rearrangement uses TRBV4-1 and TRBJ2-3, with TRBD1 matching over 8 bases. The sequenced sample consisted of PBMCs. This receptor was identified in a male donor in good health and CMV-seronegative. The CDR3 DNA sequence: TGCGCCAGCAGCCAACCAAGACAGGGGTATACCTCAGATACGCAGTATTTT. This codes for CASSQPRQGYTSDTQYF.